This is a list of T cell receptor beta chains from one sample in a study of blood T cells in healthy people across ages. Using its own MiXCR run on the 5' RACE reads, TCRdb lists one record per CDR3 protein. The table records 700,000 or so distinct CDR3 sequences, 20% to 25% of them present only once. Sequences were obtained from blood. The receptors come from a man between 65 and 79 years old in good health. Both conserved end residues are part of each CDR3. The D gene is left open where the match is weak. Clone size appears in some rows only: once, few, many, or a class for an expanded clone.

d_call clone_size j_call v_call cdr3_aa cdr3_nt
. few TRBJ1-1 TRBV20-1 CSAELQANTEAFF TGCAGTGCGGAATTACAGGCGAACACTGAAGCTTTCTTT
. few TRBJ1-1 TRBV27 CASRAGQGTEAFF TGTGCCAGCAGAGCGGGGCAGGGCACTGAAGCTTTCTTT
. once TRBJ2-2 TRBV11-1 CASSRPRGATGELFF TGTGCCAGCAGCCGCCCTAGGGGGGCCACCGGGGAGCTGTTTTTT
. . TRBJ2-5 TRBV2 CASRPFGVMSRETQYF TGTGCCAGCAGGCCATTCGGGGTCATGTCGAGGGAGACCCAGTACTTC
. few TRBJ1-4 TRBV14 CASSQNLPASNEKLFF TGTGCCAGCAGCCAAAACCTACCGGCCTCAAATGAAAAACTGTTTTTT
. many TRBJ1-6 TRBV7-9 CASSFYLGDVPSSYNSPLHF TGTGCCAGCAGCTTTTATTTGGGAGACGTACCTAGCTCCTATAATTCACCCCTCCACTTT
TRBD1 . TRBJ2-3 TRBV15 CATSRDMGQPTDTQYF TGTGCCACCAGCAGAGATATGGGACAGCCCACAGATACGCAGTATTTT
TRBD2 . TRBJ2-1 TRBV7-8 CASSLGGSGGQFF TGTGCCAGCAGCTTAGGGGGTAGCGGGGGGCAGTTCTTC
TRBD2 few TRBJ2-1 TRBV29-1 CSVTTSGVYNEQFF TGCAGCGTCACAACTAGCGGGGTTTACAATGAGCAGTTCTTC
TRBD1 . TRBJ1-4 TRBV5-1 CASSPEQGAREKLFF TGCGCCAGCAGCCCCGAACAGGGGGCGCGTGAAAAACTGTTTTTT
. . TRBJ1-4 TRBV20-1 CSALRRTTNEKLFF TGCAGTGCTTTACGGAGAACAACTAATGAAAAACTGTTTTTT
. . TRBJ1-1 TRBV10-2 CASSTGLSEAFF TGCGCCAGCAGTACAGGGCTCTCTGAAGCTTTCTTT
. . TRBJ2-7 TRBV9 CASSAQGYPYEQYF TGTGCCAGCAGCGCCCAGGGCTATCCCTACGAGCAGTACTTC